This entry describes one T cell receptor (beta chain). This specimen belongs to a study of blood T cell repertoires in COVID-19. Study as a whole: The analysed material was cDNA or gDNA that came from T cells, B-cell-depleted T cells, or PBMCs.

V lost 5 bases, J lost 7 bases, and 14 bases lay in between. CDR1 and CDR2 from the germline V gene are MDHEN and SYDVKM. This CDR3 is 13 amino acids long. Authors' analysis steps: Estimates of nucleated cell counts were drawn from the amplification of reference gene primers. Only in-frame clones appear in the TCRdb table, and some are missing; sequencing was by immunoSEQ multiplex PCR. V and J calls and clone size are given by that table; D and trimming were obtained from the DNA. The data show roughly 320,000 clones, around nine tenths seen once. The source of this sequence is a man between 70 and 80 years old with acute or convalescent COVID-19. The sample was peripheral blood. The V gene is TRBV28, the J gene TRBJ2-5; the D is unclear. In DNA form, the CDR3 reads TGTGCCAGCAGTCCCGACTCGTCATGGACCCAGTACTTC. It codes for CASSPDSSWTQYF.